Below, 8 T cell receptor beta chains from the same sample are listed, as sequenced in a study of T-cell memory formation after mild COVID-19 (dated by TCRdb to 2020 to 2022). Receptors were amplified or captured by 5' RACE. The run used an Illumina NovaSeq 6000. TCRdb itself trimmed the public reads at Q25 with fastp, ran MiXCR and retained productive beta chains. Here each entry gathers all rows of one CDR3 protein and keeps the most common genes and DNA. For this sample the table gives 65,000 to 90,000 distinct CDR3 sequences, of which roughly 12% were detected only once. More than 35% of the sample goes to the ten largest clones. Sequencing input: PBMCs or a T cell subset sorted from them (not recorded which). These TCRs come from a man younger than 30 who had mild COVID-19 (a few samples of this study predate the infection). The sample titles of this study are shuffled in the database, so cell type and time point are left out; the donor was told from shared clones.

This chain connects TRBV12-3 or TRBV12-4 to TRBJ2-3; D remains unclear. This CDR3 spans 12 amino acids. V lost 6 bases, J lost 4 bases, and 8 bases lay in between. The CDR3 region is CASSYGADTQYF. CDR3 bases: TGTGCCAGCAGCTACGGAGCAGATACGCAGTATTTT.

This clonotype was seen a few times. The chain couples TRBV29-1 to TRBJ2-6, with 9 bases identical to TRBD1. The CDR3 is 15 amino acids. The germline V gene has CDR1 SQVTM and CDR2 ANQGSEA. The V and J ends lost 7 bases and 0 bases, in that order; junction bases with no gene match: 4. The chain's CDR3 is CSARTGDSGANVLTF. DNA for the CDR3: TGCAGCGCCAGGACAGGGGACTCTGGGGCCAACGTCCTGACTTTC.

This clonotype has a handful of counts. The CDR3 DNA reads as TGTGCCAGCACCACAGGCGCCGCGGAGACCCAGTACTTC. Amino acid sequence: CASTTGAAETQYF. J is TRBJ2-5 and V is TRBV6-2 or TRBV6-3; perhaps TRBD1 as D (5 bases). This CDR3 region has 13 residues. Trimming took off 7 bases at V and 5 bases at J, with 14 bases between the two ends. Germline CDR1 is MNHEY and CDR2 is SVGEGT.

This chain connects TRBV7-9 to TRBJ2-3; D is unresolved. V was pared by 5 bases and J by 4 bases, with 19 bases between. The V gene's germline CDR1 is SEHNR and CDR2 FQNEAQ (reference sequence). The CDR3 runs to 16 residues. The DNA for the CDR3 is TGTGCCAGCAGCCTCCGGGCTCGTCCCAATCCAGATACGCAGTATTTT. Translation gives CASSLRARPNPDTQYF.

This chain uses TRBV29-1 with TRBJ2-5; D is perhaps TRBD1 (6 bases). Looked up from germline, CDR1 is SQVTM and CDR2 is ANQGSEA. Trimming left V 7 bases short and J 5 bases short, with 14 bases between. The CDR3 has 12 residues. DNA of the CDR3: TGCAGCGCTCAGGAAACAGGGGAGACCCAGTACTTC. Translating it yields CSAQETGETQYF.

The rearrangement uses TRBV5-6 and TRBJ2-1; D remains unclear. Germline loops: CDR1 SGHDT, CDR2 YYEEEE. The CDR3 is 13 amino acids. With 4 bases removed from V and 7 bases from J, the gap between germline ends came to 12 bases. The CDR3, as DNA: TGTGCCAGCAGCCAAAGAAGGCCGAATGAGCAGTTCTTC. Translated: CASSQRRPNEQFF.

This clonotype was found a few times. The chain links TRBV12-5 to TRBJ1-1; D possibly corresponds to TRBD1 (5 bases). The CDR3 runs 16 residues. Germline CDR1 LGHNT, CDR2 FRNRAP. V lost 0 bases and J lost 4, with 15 bases in between. The DNA of the CDR3 is TGTGCTAGTGGTTTGGTAATGGGGGGTTACGGCACTGAAGCTTTCTTT. Translation: CASGLVMGGYGTEAFF. The full variable domain, in which reference TRBV12-5 and TRBJ1-1 provide the parts outside the CDR3, is DARVTQTPRHKVTEMGQEVTMRCQPILGHNTVFWYRQTMMQGLELLAYFRNRAPLDDSGMPKDRFSAEMPDATLATLKIQPSEPRDSAVYFCASGLVMGGYGTEAFFGQGTRLTVV.

The V and J genes are TRBV6-2 or TRBV6-3 and TRBJ2-3; 12 nucleotides match TRBD2. Germline V lookup: CDR1 MNHEY, CDR2 SVGEGT. Trimming at V came to 6 bases and at J to 0 bases, leaving 4 bases not matched to a gene. The CDR3 is 16 amino acids. This CDR3 is CASRRLAGASTDTQYF. CDR3 DNA sequence: TGTGCCAGCAGACGACTAGCGGGGGCCAGCACAGATACGCAGTATTTT.